The 21 T cell receptor beta chains reported below all come from one sample, sequenced in a study of cytomegalovirus exposure and HLA in healthy donors. With 60 Vbeta and 13 Jbeta primers, the PCR was carried out. Measured with immunoSEQ multiplex PCR; TCRdb has only the in-frame clones, and not every one. The data contain some 120,000 clones, 74% of them singletons. Material for sequencing was PBMCs. These receptors all stem from a woman aged 45 to 65 in good health and CMV-seropositive.

The CDR3 here is CSAGDLYGYTF. CDR3 sequence (DNA): TGCAGCGCCGGGGACTTATATGGCTACACCTTC. The chain links TRBV29-1 to TRBJ1-2, with D possibly TRBD1 on 5 matching bases. V was pared by 7 bases and J by 5 bases, with 11 bases between. The CDR3 runs 11 residues. Germline V CDR1 and CDR2: SQVTM, ANQGSEA.

V and J are TRBV12-1 and TRBJ2-3; the table assigns TRBD2, which was not confirmed against the DNA. TRBV12-1 is a pseudogene locus. This CDR3 is built from 16 residues. For the CDR3, the DNA is TGTGCCAGCAGCTCCCCGGATTCGGGGGACACAGATACGCAGTATTTT. Translating gives CASSSPDSGDTDTQYF.

The chain couples TRBV11-2 to TRBJ2-7; D is unclear. CDR1 and CDR2 from the germline V gene are SGHAT and FQNNGV. This CDR3 comprises 13 residues. Trimming took off 1 base at V and 0 bases at J, with 4 bases between the two ends. In nucleotides, the CDR3 is TGTGCCAGCAGCTTAGTTTACTCCTACGAGCAGTACTTC. This sequence encodes CASSLVYSYEQYF.

V usage is TRBV11-2 and J usage is TRBJ1-2, with 7 bases fitting TRBD1. The CDR3 contains 14 residues. From germline, CDR1 is SGHAT and CDR2 FQNNGV. J gave up 6 bases and V 7 bases, and 11 bases lay outside the gene matches. The CDR3 bases are TGTGCCAGCAACCCCGGGAGGGGGCTCCATGGCTACACCTTC. Translating gives CASNPGRGLHGYTF.

The chain joins TRBV19 to TRBJ1-5, with a tentative D call TRBD1 (5 bases). Germline lookup yields CDR1 LNHDA and CDR2 SQIVND (reference sequence). The CDR3 is 13 residues long. Trimming removed 4 bases at V and 4 bases at J, with 8 bases between. The CDR3 DNA reads as TGTGCCAGTAGTAGACAGCTTAATCAGCCCCAGCATTTT. Translation: CASSRQLNQPQHF.

The chain has TRBV27 and TRBJ1-2, with TRBD1 matching over 8 bases. Per germline, CDR1 MNHEY and CDR2 SMNVEV (reference sequence). With 5 bases clipped from V and 6 bases from J, the junction kept 5 bases outside the gene matches. The CDR3 spans 13 residues. CDR3: CASSLGQGNGYTF. In DNA form, the CDR3 reads TGTGCCAGCAGTCTTGGACAGGGTAATGGCTACACCTTC.

The chain employs TRBV28 and TRBJ1-6; 7 bases align to TRBD1. The ends lost 4 bases at V and 5 bases at J; junction bases unmatched: 5. The CDR3 has 15 amino acids. Germline V gives CDR1 MDHEN, CDR2 SYDVKM. The CDR3 bases are TGTGCCAGCAGTTCTCGGGACAGCGATAATTCACCCCTCCACTTT. It codes for CASSSRDSDNSPLHF.

V gene TRBV6-1 combines with J gene TRBJ1-2; 10 bases are a match to TRBD1. With 5 bases clipped from V and 5 bases from J, the junction kept 8 bases outside the gene matches. From germline, CDR1 is MNHNS and CDR2 SASEGT. CDR3 length: 15 residues. The CDR3 DNA reads as TGTGCCAGCAGTCCCGGGACAGGGGAGTGGTATGGCTACACCTTC. Amino acids: CASSPGTGEWYGYTF.

This clone was seen a few times. The J gene is TRBJ2-7, the V gene TRBV7-9; TRBD1 matches at 8 bases. This CDR3 contains 14 residues. The V segment lost 2 bases and the J segment 7 bases; nucleotides outside the gene matches: 7. Germline lookup yields CDR1 SEHNR and CDR2 FQNEAQ (reference sequence). The CDR3 reads CASSLQGAPREQYF. CDR3 bases: TGTGCCAGCAGCTTACAGGGGGCGCCAAGGGAGCAGTACTTC.

V gene TRBV7-2 combines with J gene TRBJ1-5; the D gene is possibly TRBD1 (5 bases). CDR1 and CDR2 (germline): SGHTA, FQGNSA. This CDR3 comprises 17 residues. Trimming shortened V by 1 base and J by 3 bases, and 16 bases separated the two germline ends. The CDR3 reads CASSLGFRQTPNQPQHF. Written as DNA, the CDR3 is TGTGCCAGCAGCTTAGGTTTTCGACAGACGCCCAATCAGCCCCAGCATTTT.

V is TRBV29-1 and J is TRBJ2-1, with 7 positions matching TRBD1. The CDR3 is 14 amino acids. J was trimmed by 4 bases and V by 7 bases; bases with no gene match: 10. Germline V gene sequence: CDR1 SQVTM, CDR2 ANQGSEA. CDR3: CSGKDRETYNEQFF. The CDR3 bases are TGCAGCGGAAAAGACAGGGAAACTTACAATGAGCAGTTCTTC.

V usage is TRBV4-2 and J usage is TRBJ2-2, with 12 bases lining up with TRBD2. This CDR3 spans 21 amino acids. Germline assignment: CDR1 LGHNA and CDR2 YNFKEQ. Trimming at V came to 3 bases and at J to 0 bases, leaving 14 bases not matched to a gene. CDR3 nucleotides: TGTGCCAGCAGCCACCCGGATCGACTAGCGGGGGCCCTTACGAACACCGGGGAGCTGTTTTTT. Translating it yields CASSHPDRLAGALTNTGELFF.

The chain carries TRBV5-1 and TRBJ2-1, with 12 bases aligning to TRBD2. Germline-derived CDR1 and CDR2 are SGHRS and YFSETQ. The CDR3 covers 16 residues. J was trimmed by 6 bases and V by 2 bases; bases with no gene match: 6. The DNA for the CDR3 is TGCGCCAGCAGCTTACTAGCGGGGGGCCTCCCCAATGAGCAGTTCTTC. This encodes CASSLLAGGLPNEQFF.

The chain carries TRBV7-9 and TRBJ2-7, with a possible D match to TRBD1 (5 bases). V dropped 8 bases and J dropped 0 bases, with 8 bases sitting between them. Germline V gene lookup returns CDR1 SEHNR and CDR2 FQNEAQ (reference sequence). The CDR3 consists of 12 residues. This CDR3 is CASSTDSYEQYF. DNA for the CDR3: TGTGCCAGCTCGACAGACTCCTACGAGCAGTACTTC.

The chain couples TRBV5-1 to TRBJ2-3; tentative D call: TRBD2 (6 bases). Trimming shortened V by 6 bases and J by 2 bases, and 13 bases separated the two germline ends. The CDR3 runs 14 residues. Germline lookup yields CDR1 SGHRS and CDR2 YFSETQ. The CDR3 is CASNWGETTDTQYF. Here the CDR3 DNA reads TGCGCCAGCAATTGGGGGGAGACCACAGATACGCAGTATTTT.

This clone was counted between two and nine times. The V and J genes are TRBV28 and TRBJ1-3; tentatively, D is TRBD1 (5 bases). The germline V and J ends were trimmed by 5 bases and 4 bases, with 12 bases remaining between them. Germline V CDR1 and CDR2: MDHEN, SYDVKM. There are 14 residues in the CDR3. CDR3 sequence: CASSPQGDGNTIYF. CDR3 DNA sequence: TGTGCCAGCAGTCCCCAGGGTGACGGAAACACCATATATTTT.

This clone has only a few counts. The rearrangement uses TRBV7-8 and TRBJ2-2, with a tentative D call TRBD2 (5 bases). The CDR3 has 13 amino acids. Per germline, CDR1 SGHVS and CDR2 FQNEAQ. V lost 4 bases and J 5 bases, leaving 8 bases between the germline ends. CDR3 residues: CASSSRGTGELFF. The CDR3 nucleotides are TGTGCCAGCAGCTCCAGAGGGACCGGGGAGCTGTTTTTT.

This clone is large. The chain recombines TRBV7-2 with TRBJ2-1, with TRBD2 as a possible D gene (6 bases). V was cut by 6 bases and J by 8 bases, with 14 bases left in between. Per germline, CDR1 SGHTA and CDR2 FQGNSA. This CDR3 is built from 13 residues. The CDR3 nucleotides read TGTGCCAGCAGGGAGGGAAGGGGCGATGAGCAGTTCTTC. Translation: CASREGRGDEQFF.

This clone was seen just once. V is TRBV7-2 and J is TRBJ2-2; maybe TRBD1 (5 bases). CDR1 is SGHTA and CDR2 is FQGNSA in the germline V gene. The CDR3 loop spans 17 amino acids. V shed 4 bases and J shed 2 bases, with 17 bases lying between them. The CDR3 region is CASSSLVRTLNTGELFF. Written as DNA, the CDR3 is TGTGCCAGCAGCTCTCTTGTGAGGACATTAAACACCGGGGAGCTGTTTTTT.

The chain combines TRBV13 with TRBJ2-1; D perhaps matches TRBD2 (6 bases). The germline CDR1 and CDR2 sequences are PRHDT and FYEKMQ (reference sequence). The V gene lost 0 bases and the J gene lost 5 bases, with 20 bases spanning the gap. The CDR3 is 18 residues long. CDR3 in amino acids: CASSLGFGGTLTHNEQFF. The CDR3 DNA reads as TGTGCCAGCAGCTTAGGGTTCGGGGGTACCCTAACTCACAATGAGCAGTTCTTC.

The rearrangement uses TRBV19 and TRBJ1-1; TRBD1 matches at 8 bases. The trim removed 6 bases at V and 11 bases at J, leaving 11 bases unmatched. Germline CDR1 and CDR2: LNHDA and SQIVND (reference sequence). CDR3 length equals 13 residues. Here the CDR3 DNA reads TGTGCCAGTAGCGTCGACAGGGGTTTGGCGGCTTTCTTT. The encoded protein is CASSVDRGLAAFF.